The rows below give T cell receptor beta chains drawn from one sample of a study of cytomegalovirus exposure and HLA in healthy donors. Repertoires were generated with immunoSEQ multiplex PCR, while TCRdb's copy carries only in-frame clones and drops some. The sample yields about 150,000 clones, roughly 81% seen once. Sequencing was done on a sample of PBMCs. The receptors shown here come from a woman aged 18-29 years in good health and CMV-seronegative. The CDR3 runs from the conserved cysteine through the conserved F or W. The D gene is left open where the match is weak. Size values are once, few and many counts, or a class for expanded clones, and some rows have none.

J gene: TRBJ1-2
V gene: TRBV2
D gene: TRBD1
clone size: .
CDR3 length: 15
CDR3 protein: CASREQGAPNYGYTF
CDR3 DNA: TGTGCCAGCAGAGAACAGGGGGCGCCGAACTATGGCTACACCTTC

J gene: TRBJ1-2
V gene: TRBV6-5
D gene: TRBD1
clone size: .
CDR3 length: 14
CDR3 protein: CASRGQAPNYGYTF
CDR3 DNA: TGTGCCAGCAGGGGACAGGCTCCGAACTATGGCTACACCTTC

J gene: TRBJ2-1
V gene: TRBV13
D gene: .
clone size: .
CDR3 length: 15
CDR3 protein: CASSLWASEGNEQFF
CDR3 DNA: TGTGCCAGCAGCTTATGGGCTAGCGAGGGAAATGAGCAGTTCTTC

J gene: TRBJ2-7
V gene: TRBV15
D gene: .
clone size: .
CDR3 length: 14
CDR3 protein: CATSRTTVSYEQYF
CDR3 DNA: TGTGCCACCAGCAGAACGACAGTAAGCTACGAGCAGTACTTC

J gene: TRBJ2-3
V gene: TRBV4-3
D gene: .
clone size: .
CDR3 length: 14
CDR3 protein: CASSQDQRTDTQYF
CDR3 DNA: TGCGCCAGCAGCCAAGACCAACGGACAGATACGCAGTATTTT

J gene: TRBJ2-1
V gene: TRBV29-1
D gene: TRBD2
clone size: .
CDR3 length: 14
CDR3 protein: CSVGTSGGYNEQFF
CDR3 DNA: TGCAGCGTGGGGACTAGCGGGGGGTACAATGAGCAGTTCTTC

J gene: TRBJ2-1
V gene: TRBV27
D gene: TRBD2
clone size: few
CDR3 length: 15
CDR3 protein: CASRLNGGSMGEQFF
CDR3 DNA: TGTGCCAGCCGGTTAAACGGGGGGAGTATGGGTGAGCAGTTCTTC

J gene: TRBJ2-7
V gene: TRBV5-4
D gene: .
clone size: once
CDR3 length: 15
CDR3 protein: CASSPTSFSWGEQYF
CDR3 DNA: TGTGCCAGCAGCCCTACTAGTTTTTCATGGGGCGAGCAGTACTTC

J gene: TRBJ2-1
V gene: TRBV5-4
D gene: TRBD2
clone size: .
CDR3 length: 19
CDR3 protein: CASSSWTSGGAGTYNEQFF
CDR3 DNA: TGTGCCAGCAGCTCCTGGACTAGCGGGGGGGCAGGGACCTACAATGAGCAGTTCTTC

J gene: TRBJ2-7
V gene: TRBV2
D gene: .
clone size: .
CDR3 length: 12
CDR3 protein: CASSHEPYEQYF
CDR3 DNA: TGTGCCAGCAGCCACGAGCCCTACGAGCAGTACTTC

J gene: TRBJ2-1
V gene: TRBV13
D gene: TRBD1
clone size: .
CDR3 length: 15
CDR3 protein: CASSADRGGNNEQFF
CDR3 DNA: TGTGCCAGCAGCGCGGACAGGGGAGGAAACAATGAGCAGTTCTTC

J gene: TRBJ1-2
V gene: TRBV7-3
D gene: .
clone size: .
CDR3 length: 16
CDR3 protein: CASSSTGAKGDYGYTF
CDR3 DNA: TGTGCCAGCAGCAGTACTGGGGCAAAGGGGGACTATGGCTACACCTTC

J gene: TRBJ1-6
V gene: TRBV27
D gene: .
clone size: .
CDR3 length: 16
CDR3 protein: CASTPTESSYNSPLHF
CDR3 DNA: TGTGCCAGCACCCCGACGGAGAGCTCCTATAATTCACCCCTCCACTTT

J gene: TRBJ1-5
V gene: TRBV30
D gene: TRBD1
clone size: .
CDR3 length: 13
CDR3 protein: CAWQTGGDQPQHF
CDR3 DNA: TGTGCCTGGCAGACAGGGGGGGATCAGCCCCAGCATTTT

J gene: TRBJ1-2
V gene: TRBV28
D gene: .
clone size: once
CDR3 length: 16
CDR3 protein: CASSLFARQRLGGYTF
CDR3 DNA: TGTGCCAGCAGTTTATTTGCTCGGCAGAGGTTGGGTGGCTACACCTTC

J gene: TRBJ2-5
V gene: TRBV5-1
D gene: TRBD1
clone size: .
CDR3 length: 14
CDR3 protein: CASIGTGAAETQYF
CDR3 DNA: TGCGCCAGCATTGGGACAGGGGCAGCAGAGACCCAGTACTTC

J gene: TRBJ1-1
V gene: TRBV18
D gene: .
clone size: .
CDR3 length: 13
CDR3 protein: CASSLSRSTEAFF
CDR3 DNA: TGTGCCAGCTCACTCTCCCGGTCCACTGAAGCTTTCTTT

J gene: TRBJ2-7
V gene: TRBV2
D gene: TRBD1
clone size: .
CDR3 length: 16
CDR3 protein: CASKGLGTGVSYEQYF
CDR3 DNA: TGTGCCAGCAAGGGTTTGGGGACAGGGGTATCCTACGAGCAGTACTTC

J gene: TRBJ2-7
V gene: TRBV5-1
D gene: TRBD2
clone size: .
CDR3 length: 15
CDR3 protein: CASSLAETGGVQQYF
CDR3 DNA: TGCGCCAGCAGCTTGGCCGAAACGGGAGGTGTACAGCAGTACTTC

J gene: TRBJ2-1
V gene: TRBV7-2
D gene: .
clone size: .
CDR3 length: 14
CDR3 protein: CASSSLSGVGEQFF
CDR3 DNA: TGTGCCAGCAGCTCGTTGTCAGGGGTCGGTGAGCAGTTCTTC

J gene: TRBJ2-5
V gene: TRBV10-3
D gene: TRBD1
clone size: .
CDR3 length: 14
CDR3 protein: CATAGQGAGETQYF
CDR3 DNA: TGTGCCACCGCGGGACAGGGGGCTGGAGAGACCCAGTACTTC

J gene: TRBJ1-2
V gene: TRBV28
D gene: TRBD1
clone size: once
CDR3 length: 16
CDR3 protein: CASSIGQDTTSYGYTF
CDR3 DNA: TGTGCCAGCAGTATAGGACAGGATACGACCTCCTATGGCTACACCTTC

J gene: TRBJ1-6
V gene: TRBV6-6
D gene: TRBD1
clone size: .
CDR3 length: 14
CDR3 protein: CASSWGQGNSPLHF
CDR3 DNA: TGTGCCAGCAGTTGGGGACAGGGTAATTCACCCCTCCACTTT

J gene: TRBJ2-5
V gene: TRBV4-2
D gene: TRBD2
clone size: .
CDR3 length: 17
CDR3 protein: CASSQDSGGLGQETQYF
CDR3 DNA: TGTGCCAGCAGCCAAGATAGCGGGGGACTAGGCCAAGAGACCCAGTACTTC

J gene: TRBJ2-1
V gene: TRBV2
D gene: .
clone size: .
CDR3 length: 14
CDR3 protein: CASSDNKMGGQQFF
CDR3 DNA: TGTGCCAGCAGTGATAACAAGATGGGGGGTCAGCAGTTCTTC

J gene: TRBJ2-1
V gene: TRBV6-5
D gene: TRBD2
clone size: .
CDR3 length: 14
CDR3 protein: CASSSTSGRFEQFF
CDR3 DNA: TGTGCCAGCAGTTCTACTAGCGGGAGGTTTGAGCAGTTCTTC

J gene: TRBJ2-7
V gene: TRBV9
D gene: .
clone size: .
CDR3 length: 14
CDR3 protein: CASSVYGSSYEQYF
CDR3 DNA: TGTGCCAGCAGCGTATACGGTAGCTCCTACGAGCAGTACTTC

J gene: TRBJ2-2
V gene: TRBV7-6
D gene: TRBD1
clone size: .
CDR3 length: 17
CDR3 protein: CASSWGLGQQNTGELFF
CDR3 DNA: TGTGCCAGCAGCTGGGGGCTGGGACAGCAGAACACCGGGGAGCTGTTTTTT

J gene: TRBJ1-2
V gene: TRBV5-1
D gene: TRBD1
clone size: .
CDR3 length: 15
CDR3 protein: CASRPYQGAMDGYTF
CDR3 DNA: TGCGCCAGCAGACCTTATCAGGGGGCTATGGATGGCTACACCTTC

J gene: TRBJ2-1
V gene: TRBV5-4
D gene: .
clone size: .
CDR3 length: 15
CDR3 protein: CASSRSGPGYNEQFF
CDR3 DNA: TGTGCCAGCAGCCGGAGCGGCCCTGGGTACAATGAGCAGTTCTTC

J gene: TRBJ1-6
V gene: TRBV6-5
D gene: .
clone size: .
CDR3 length: 16
CDR3 protein: CASSFLLGAGSSPLHF
CDR3 DNA: TGTGCCAGCAGTTTCCTGTTGGGCGCGGGCAGTTCACCCCTCCACTTT

J gene: TRBJ2-5
V gene: TRBV27
D gene: .
clone size: .
CDR3 length: 15
CDR3 protein: CASSLRGTDQETQYF
CDR3 DNA: TGTGCCAGCAGTTTACGCGGGACAGACCAAGAGACCCAGTACTTC

J gene: TRBJ1-5
V gene: TRBV7-2
D gene: .
clone size: .
CDR3 length: 15
CDR3 protein: CASSLGQGYNQPQHF
CDR3 DNA: TGTGCCAGCAGCTTAGGGCAGGGTTACAATCAGCCCCAGCATTTT

J gene: TRBJ2-3
V gene: TRBV5-6
D gene: .
clone size: .
CDR3 length: 14
CDR3 protein: CASSAAFIADTQYF
CDR3 DNA: TGTGCCAGCAGCGCGGCTTTTATCGCAGATACGCAGTATTTT

J gene: TRBJ2-1
V gene: TRBV7-9
D gene: .
clone size: .
CDR3 length: 14
CDR3 protein: CASSFLRGRDEQFF
CDR3 DNA: TGTGCCAGCAGCTTTCTACGGGGTAGGGATGAGCAGTTCTTC

J gene: TRBJ2-3
V gene: TRBV6-5
D gene: TRBD2
clone size: .
CDR3 length: 15
CDR3 protein: CASSYGAGSTDTQYF
CDR3 DNA: TGTGCCAGCAGTTACGGAGCGGGGAGCACAGATACGCAGTATTTT

J gene: TRBJ2-1
V gene: TRBV13
D gene: TRBD2
clone size: .
CDR3 length: 18
CDR3 protein: CASSGNPTGTSGYNEQFF
CDR3 DNA: TGTGCCAGCAGCGGCAACCCGACAGGGACTAGCGGTTACAATGAGCAGTTCTTC

J gene: TRBJ1-1
V gene: TRBV7-2
D gene: .
clone size: .
CDR3 length: 13
CDR3 protein: CAGARQESTEAFF
CDR3 DNA: TGTGCCGGGGCAAGACAGGAGAGCACTGAAGCTTTCTTT

J gene: TRBJ2-7
V gene: TRBV18
D gene: TRBD1
clone size: .
CDR3 length: 14
CDR3 protein: CASSRGTGGYEQYF
CDR3 DNA: TGTGCCAGCTCCCGAGGGACAGGGGGGTACGAGCAGTACTTC

J gene: TRBJ2-5
V gene: TRBV4-3
D gene: .
clone size: .
CDR3 length: 16
CDR3 protein: CASSQDMGPASWTQYF
CDR3 DNA: TGCGCCAGCAGCCAAGATATGGGCCCCGCGAGTTGGACCCAGTACTTC

J gene: TRBJ2-5
V gene: TRBV1
D gene: .
clone size: .
CDR3 length: 13
CDR3 protein: CTSVQRTQETQYF
CDR3 DNA: TGCACCAGCGTCCAGCGTACCCAAGAGACCCAGTACTTC

J gene: TRBJ2-1
V gene: TRBV14
D gene: TRBD2
clone size: once
CDR3 length: 15
CDR3 protein: CASSQDPGLANEQFF
CDR3 DNA: TGTGCCAGCAGCCAAGACCCCGGACTAGCCAATGAGCAGTTCTTC

J gene: TRBJ2-1
V gene: TRBV5-8
D gene: TRBD2
clone size: .
CDR3 length: 14
CDR3 protein: CASRQRGGHNEQFF
CDR3 DNA: TGTGCCAGCAGACAGCGGGGGGGCCACAATGAGCAGTTCTTC

J gene: TRBJ1-4
V gene: TRBV4-2
D gene: TRBD1
clone size: .
CDR3 length: 16
CDR3 protein: CASSQDGTGDNEKLFF
CDR3 DNA: TGTGCCAGCAGCCAAGATGGGACAGGGGATAATGAAAAACTGTTTTTT

J gene: TRBJ2-1
V gene: TRBV9
D gene: .
clone size: few
CDR3 length: 12
CDR3 protein: CASSASFNEQFF
CDR3 DNA: TGTGCCAGCAGCGCTAGCTTCAATGAGCAGTTCTTC

J gene: TRBJ2-6
V gene: TRBV28
D gene: .
clone size: .
CDR3 length: 16
CDR3 protein: CASSSKDISGANVLTF
CDR3 DNA: TGTGCCAGCAGTTCCAAGGACATCTCTGGGGCCAACGTCCTGACTTTC

J gene: TRBJ2-1
V gene: TRBV9
D gene: TRBD2
clone size: once
CDR3 length: 14
CDR3 protein: CASSVLAGGHEQFF
CDR3 DNA: TGTGCCAGCAGCGTGCTAGCGGGAGGGCATGAGCAGTTCTTC

J gene: TRBJ2-7
V gene: TRBV4-1
D gene: TRBD1
clone size: .
CDR3 length: 15
CDR3 protein: CASRQTGKAPYEQYF
CDR3 DNA: TGCGCCAGCAGGCAGACAGGGAAGGCCCCCTACGAGCAGTACTTC

J gene: TRBJ1-1
V gene: TRBV30
D gene: TRBD1
clone size: .
CDR3 length: 14
CDR3 protein: CAWVYGTGGLQAFF
CDR3 DNA: TGTGCCTGGGTGTACGGGACAGGGGGTCTTCAAGCTTTCTTT

J gene: TRBJ2-1
V gene: TRBV10-3
D gene: TRBD2
clone size: .
CDR3 length: 16
CDR3 protein: CAISESQAGGPHEQFF
CDR3 DNA: TGTGCCATCAGTGAGTCTCAGGCGGGAGGGCCCCATGAGCAGTTCTTC

J gene: TRBJ2-2
V gene: TRBV19
D gene: .
clone size: .
CDR3 length: 13
CDR3 protein: CASRGGAAGELFF
CDR3 DNA: TGTGCCAGTAGAGGGGGGGCGGCCGGGGAGCTGTTTTTT

J gene: TRBJ2-2
V gene: TRBV7-9
D gene: .
clone size: once
CDR3 length: 12
CDR3 protein: CASSSYTGELFF
CDR3 DNA: TGTGCCAGCAGCTCCTATACCGGGGAGCTGTTTTTT